This T cell receptor (beta chain) was found in a study of TIL therapy for anti-PD-1-resistant metastatic lung cancer. In the study overall: Tumors were harvested before any PD-1/PD-L1 blockade. Median tumor mutation burden was roughly 1.5 mutations per megabase.

Study outcomes and limitations: After infusion, TIL clonotypes partly replaced peripheral T cells and declined over months.

Time point described: pre-treatment sample, taken before nivolumab and TIL therapy. The immunoSEQ assay was v3. The protocol was immunoSEQ multiplex PCR, while the TCRdb copy is restricted to in-frame clones and leaves out a portion. The sample records tens of thousands of clones, 70% to 90% being singletons. About this clone itself: Its antigen is currently unknown.

This TCR was sampled from a person aged 25-85 years with non-small cell lung cancer. Here the sequenced sample was blood, taken at baseline.

CDR3 in DNA: TGTGCCAGCAACCGTTACAATGAGCAGTTCTTC. It codes for CASNRYNEQFF. V usage is TRBV7-9 and J usage is TRBJ2-1; no clear D gene. Germline V CDR1 and CDR2: SEHNR, FQNEAQ (reference sequence). Deletions cut 7 bases from V and 4 bases from J, with 5 bases between. CDR3 length: 11 amino acids. Full variable domain (remainder filled in from reference TRBV7-9 and TRBJ2-1): DTGVSQNPRHKITKRGQNVTFRCDPISEHNRLYWYRQTLGQGPEFLTYFQNEAQLEKSRLLSDRFSAERPKGSFSTLEIQRTEQGDSAMYLCASNRYNEQFFGPGTRLTVL.